Below are 14 T cell receptor beta chains sequenced from a single sample in a study of early T cells in non-severe SARS-CoV-2 infection. TCRdb reanalysed the 5' RACE reads using MiXCR and keeps one entry per CDR3 protein. The sample records under 85,000 distinct CDR3 sequences, 8.5% to 10% being singletons. What was sequenced was whole blood. The receptors were sampled from an adult who was a healthcare worker with PCR-confirmed SARS-CoV-2 infection or an uninfected control (not recorded which).

This clonotype was seen many times. The chain carries TRBV5-1 and TRBJ2-7; D is unresolved. Germline V gene sequence: CDR1 SGHRS, CDR2 YFSETQ. The CDR3 is 12 amino acids. V lost 5 bases and J 5 bases, leaving 11 bases between the germline ends. CDR3 loop: CASSLPSDEQYF. The CDR3 DNA is TGCGCCAGCAGTCTTCCCTCGGACGAGCAGTACTTC.

Only a few counts were recorded for this clonotype. This chain uses TRBV5-1 with TRBJ2-4, with TRBD1 matching over 9 bases. This CDR3 has 13 amino acids. The V gene's germline CDR1 is SGHRS and CDR2 YFSETQ. The ends lost 3 bases at V and 9 bases at J; junction bases unmatched: 4. CDR3 DNA: TGCGCCAGCAGCTCAGGACAGGGGATCATTCAGTACTTC. This codes for CASSSGQGIIQYF.

The V gene is TRBV7-9, the J gene TRBJ1-1; D is unresolved. CDR3 length: 13 amino acids. Germline CDR1 reads SEHNR; CDR2 reads FQNEAQ (reference sequence). Trimming removed 7 bases from V and 4 bases from J, with 13 bases in between. CDR3 sequence: CASNFNGRTEAFF. The DNA of the CDR3 is TGTGCCAGCAACTTCAATGGGCGCACTGAAGCTTTCTTT.

This CDR3 reads CASSTTGGGGELFF. CDR3 in DNA: TGTGCCAGCAGTACGACAGGGGGCGGCGGGGAGCTGTTTTTT. This chain links TRBV6-6 with TRBJ2-2, with 10 bases matching TRBD1. Germline lookup yields CDR1 MNHNY and CDR2 SVGAGI (reference sequence). The CDR3 runs 14 residues. Trimming took 5 bases from V and 7 from J; bases not matched to a gene: 4.

The chain couples TRBV4-3 to TRBJ2-2; D is possibly TRBD2 (6 bases). The V end was cut by 1 base, the J end by 6 bases, with 15 bases between. Germline-derived CDR1 and CDR2 are LGHNA and YSLEER. The CDR3 contains 16 residues. The CDR3 DNA sequence: TGCGCCAGCAGCCAAGGGCGGGGTCCCCCCCCCGGGGAGCTGTTTTTT. This translates into CASSQGRGPPPGELFF.

The chain carries TRBV10-3 and TRBJ1-4, with TRBD1 matching over 7 bases. The CDR3 spans 17 residues. Germline V lookup: CDR1 ENHRY, CDR2 SYGVKD. With V trimmed by 3 bases and J by 10 bases, 17 bases remained unmatched. The CDR3 loop is CAISDPDGRQGRGKLFF. Written as DNA, the CDR3 is TGTGCCATCAGTGACCCCGACGGCCGACAGGGTCGAGGAAAACTGTTTTTT.

The chain recombines TRBV7-8 with TRBJ2-1; D is perhaps TRBD2 (5 bases). Per germline, CDR1 SGHVS and CDR2 FQNEAQ. Trimming left V 5 bases short and J 0 bases short, with 8 bases between. The CDR3 is made up of 14 amino acids. The CDR3, as DNA: TGTGCCAGCAGCCCCGGGATCTCCTACAATGAGCAGTTCTTC. Amino acids: CASSPGISYNEQFF.

This sequence joins TRBV9 and TRBJ1-1; D not certain. Germline V gene sequence: CDR1 SGDLS, CDR2 YYNGEE. The CDR3 runs to 13 residues. The ends were cut back, 3 bases at V and 0 bases at J, with 6 bases in the middle. CDR3 nucleotide sequence: TGTGCCAGCAGCGCCAACCTGAACACTGAAGCTTTCTTT. Residues: CASSANLNTEAFF.

This clonotype was found a few times. V gene TRBV6-2 or TRBV6-3 combines with J gene TRBJ2-7; 14 nucleotides match TRBD2. V gave up 7 bases and J gave up 7 bases; unmatched junction bases: 15. Germline CDR1 MNHEY, CDR2 SVGEGT. The CDR3 extends over 17 amino acids. The CDR3 reads CASTPQGLAGGKYEQYF. CDR3 sequence (DNA): TGTGCCAGCACCCCTCAAGGACTAGCGGGAGGAAAGTATGAGCAGTACTTC.

The chain is built from TRBV29-1 and TRBJ1-2, with D perhaps TRBD1 (5 bases). The CDR3 totals 12 residues. Germline V gene lookup returns CDR1 SQVTM and CDR2 ANQGSEA. Trimming left V 2 bases short and J 8 bases short, with 12 bases between. The CDR3: CSVEPQGVGYTF. Written as DNA, the CDR3 is TGCAGCGTTGAACCGCAGGGAGTAGGCTACACCTTC. The whole variable domain, filled in from reference TRBV29-1 and TRBJ1-2, reads SAVISQKPSRDICQRGTSLTIQCQVDSQVTMMFWYRQQPGQSLTLIATANQGSEATYESGFVIDKFPISRPNLTFSTLTVSNMSPEDSSIYLCSVEPQGVGYTFGSGTRLTVV.

This clonotype was detected ten times or more. The chain employs TRBV4-1 and TRBJ1-1; D is unclear. The V end was cut by 3 bases, the J end by 1 base, with 15 bases between. In germline, CDR1 is MGHRA, CDR2 YSYEKL. The CDR3 runs to 16 residues. The CDR3 loop reads CASSHSVVRTNTEAFF. CDR3 nucleotides: TGCGCCAGCAGCCATTCCGTTGTGAGGACGAACACTGAAGCTTTCTTT.

This clonotype was counted at least ten times. J is TRBJ2-5 and V is TRBV2; a weak D match, TRBD2 (6 bases). Germline V gene data show CDR1 as SNHLY and CDR2 as FYNNEI. The CDR3 has 15 residues. Trimming removed 6 bases at V and 5 bases at J, with 19 bases between. CDR3: CASSPTLSGAETQYF. For the CDR3, the DNA is TGTGCCAGCAGCCCAACCCTATCGGGAGCTGAGACCCAGTACTTC.

The gene calls are TRBV11-2 and TRBJ2-7, with D possibly being TRBD1 (6 bases). The germline gives CDR1 SGHAT, CDR2 FQNNGV. V was pared by 5 bases and J by 3 bases, with 8 bases between. The CDR3 contains 12 residues. In DNA form, the CDR3 reads TGTGCCAGCAGCAGGACAGACTACGAGCAGTACTTC. It specifies CASSRTDYEQYF.

The sample holds many counts of this clonotype. The rearrangement links TRBV29-1 to TRBJ2-1; no firm D call. This CDR3 has 13 residues. The V gene's germline CDR1 is SQVTM and CDR2 ANQGSEA. V dropped 1 base and J dropped 4 bases, with 8 bases sitting between them. CDR3 in amino acids: CSVEGFGYNEQFF. In DNA form, the CDR3 reads TGCAGCGTTGAAGGTTTTGGGTACAATGAGCAGTTCTTC.